This T cell receptor (beta chain) was sequenced during a study of T cells in Graves' hyperthyroidism and ophthalmopathy. V gave up 4 bases and J gave up 6 bases, with 16 bases separating them. The CDR3 loop spans 14 amino acids. Germline CDR1 and CDR2: SNHLY and FYNNEI. This clonotype was counted ten times or more. RNA transcripts were the template for amplifying TCR beta CDR3 regions. RT-PCR in the first round (using the HTBI primer set) targeted the TCR CDR3. TCRdb passed the multiplex PCR reads through MiXCR, listing each CDR3 protein once. The repertoire includes 300,000 to 350,000 distinct CDR3 sequences, roughly 17% of them detected once, and approximately 33% sits in the top ten.

The genes are TRBV2 and TRBJ2-7; possibly TRBD2 for D (5 bases). The sequencing input was blood. The clonotype originates from a man aged 25 to 40 with Graves' hyperthyroidism. CDR3 amino acids: CASSVDFKGSEQYF. The CDR3 region has the DNA TGTGCCAGCAGTGTGGACTTCAAGGGCTCCGAGCAGTACTTC.